This is a list of T cell receptor beta chains from one sample in a study of blood T cell repertoires in COVID-19. The method was immunoSEQ multiplex PCR; TCRdb's version includes in-frame clones alone and lacks a portion of them. The table lists roughly 100,000 clones, around 87% of them singletons, with approximately 2.9% in the top ten. The sample was peripheral blood. Receptor source: a man aged 45-65 years with active or convalescent COVID-19. Each CDR3 is given with its conserved first and last residue. The D gene is left open where the match is weak. For some rows the clone size is stated as once, few or many, or as a class when expanded; others skip it.

clone_size: .; v_call: TRBV5-1; d_call: .; j_call: TRBJ2-7; cdr3_aa: CASSYGTPLGEQYF; cdr3_nt: TGCGCCAGCAGTTACGGGACACCCCTGGGTGAGCAGTACTTC
clone_size: .; v_call: TRBV4-3; d_call: TRBD1; j_call: TRBJ2-3; cdr3_aa: CASSQGAATGDTDTQYF; cdr3_nt: TGCGCCAGCAGCCAAGGGGCCGCGACAGGGGACACAGATACGCAGTATTTT
clone_size: .; v_call: TRBV9; d_call: .; j_call: TRBJ2-2; cdr3_aa: CASRYFANTGELFF; cdr3_nt: TGTGCCAGCAGGTACTTTGCGAACACCGGGGAGCTGTTTTTT
clone_size: .; v_call: TRBV6-2/TRBV6-3; d_call: TRBD2; j_call: TRBJ2-1; cdr3_aa: CASSGTSGGALSSYNEQFF; cdr3_nt: TGTGCCAGCAGTGGGACTAGCGGGGGGGCCTTGAGCTCCTACAATGAGCAGTTCTTC
clone_size: .; v_call: TRBV7-9; d_call: .; j_call: TRBJ2-4; cdr3_aa: CASSLEVGRRVNIQYF; cdr3_nt: TGTGCCAGCAGCTTAGAAGTAGGGCGGAGGGTAAACATTCAGTACTTC
clone_size: .; v_call: TRBV5-1; d_call: TRBD1; j_call: TRBJ1-2; cdr3_aa: CASSLTGDHNYGYTF; cdr3_nt: TGCGCCAGCAGCCTTACAGGGGACCATAACTATGGCTACACCTTC
clone_size: .; v_call: TRBV5-6; d_call: .; j_call: TRBJ1-6; cdr3_aa: CASSSGFSGSPLHF; cdr3_nt: TGTGCCAGCAGCTCGGGGTTCTCGGGTTCACCCCTCCACTTT
clone_size: .; v_call: TRBV21-1; d_call: .; j_call: TRBJ2-7; cdr3_aa: CASSAYRGRDYEQYF; cdr3_nt: TGTGCCAGCAGCGCATACAGGGGGCGCGATTACGAGCAGTACTTC
clone_size: .; v_call: TRBV24-1; d_call: TRBD2; j_call: TRBJ2-3; cdr3_aa: CATKGLAESTDTQYF; cdr3_nt: TGTGCCACCAAGGGACTAGCGGAAAGCACAGATACGCAGTATTTT
clone_size: .; v_call: TRBV18; d_call: TRBD1; j_call: TRBJ2-3; cdr3_aa: CASSLRTGSTDTQYF; cdr3_nt: TGTGCCAGCTCACTTCGGACAGGGAGCACAGATACGCAGTATTTT
clone_size: .; v_call: TRBV11-2; d_call: .; j_call: TRBJ2-7; cdr3_aa: CASSLESRAYEQYF; cdr3_nt: TGTGCCAGCAGCTTAGAGTCCAGGGCTTACGAGCAGTACTTC
clone_size: .; v_call: TRBV28; d_call: .; j_call: TRBJ1-2; cdr3_aa: CASSLLPGTKGYTF; cdr3_nt: TGTGCCAGCAGTTTATTGCCAGGGACTAAGGGCTACACCTTC
clone_size: .; v_call: TRBV6-5; d_call: TRBD1; j_call: TRBJ1-3; cdr3_aa: CASRTGEGNTIYF; cdr3_nt: TGTGCCAGCAGGACAGGGGAAGGAAACACCATATATTTT
clone_size: .; v_call: TRBV9; d_call: TRBD2; j_call: TRBJ2-7; cdr3_aa: CASSQSGGAYEQYF; cdr3_nt: TGTGCCAGCAGCCAGAGCGGGGGGGCCTACGAGCAGTACTTC
clone_size: .; v_call: TRBV7-8; d_call: .; j_call: TRBJ1-3; cdr3_aa: CASSLGGGPGNTIYF; cdr3_nt: TGTGCCAGCAGCTTAGGCGGGGGGCCAGGAAACACCATATATTTT
clone_size: once; v_call: TRBV7-9; d_call: TRBD1; j_call: TRBJ1-4; cdr3_aa: CASSSDRGGEKLFF; cdr3_nt: TGTGCCAGCAGCTCGGACAGGGGGGGCGAAAAACTGTTTTTT
clone_size: .; v_call: TRBV6-6; d_call: .; j_call: TRBJ1-6; cdr3_aa: CASSYLAGSTLHF; cdr3_nt: TGTGCCAGCAGTTATTTAGCGGGAAGCACCCTCCACTTT
clone_size: .; v_call: TRBV7-6; d_call: .; j_call: TRBJ1-4; cdr3_aa: CASSPGGATNEKLFF; cdr3_nt: TGTGCCAGCAGCCCAGGAGGTGCAACTAATGAAAAACTGTTTTTT
clone_size: .; v_call: TRBV12-3/TRBV12-4; d_call: TRBD2; j_call: TRBJ2-7; cdr3_aa: CASSLAGDEQYF; cdr3_nt: TGTGCCAGCAGCCTTGCGGGGGACGAGCAGTACTTC
clone_size: .; v_call: TRBV10-1; d_call: .; j_call: TRBJ1-5; cdr3_aa: CASIHQGRDSSQPQHF; cdr3_nt: TGCGCCAGCATACACCAGGGTCGCGATTCGAGTCAGCCCCAGCATTTT
clone_size: .; v_call: TRBV14; d_call: TRBD1; j_call: TRBJ2-1; cdr3_aa: CASSLDRVGEQFF; cdr3_nt: TGTGCCAGCAGCCTAGACAGGGTTGGTGAGCAGTTCTTC
clone_size: .; v_call: TRBV12-3/TRBV12-4; d_call: TRBD1; j_call: TRBJ2-5; cdr3_aa: CASSFGTGKTQYF; cdr3_nt: TGTGCCAGCAGCTTCGGGACAGGGAAGACCCAGTACTTC
clone_size: .; v_call: TRBV5-1; d_call: TRBD1; j_call: TRBJ1-1; cdr3_aa: CASSLQDRGIGEAFF; cdr3_nt: TGCGCCAGCAGCTTGCAGGACAGGGGTATAGGTGAAGCTTTCTTT
clone_size: .; v_call: TRBV6-2/TRBV6-3; d_call: .; j_call: TRBJ1-5; cdr3_aa: CASSLNVGYQPQHF; cdr3_nt: TGTGCCAGCAGCCTCAATGTGGGCTATCAGCCCCAGCATTTT
clone_size: few; v_call: TRBV6-5; d_call: TRBD1; j_call: TRBJ2-7; cdr3_aa: CASSYSGQGIYEQYF; cdr3_nt: TGTGCCAGCAGTTACTCGGGACAGGGAATCTACGAGCAGTACTTC
clone_size: .; v_call: TRBV27; d_call: .; j_call: TRBJ1-5; cdr3_aa: CASSAGTDSNQPQHF; cdr3_nt: TGTGCCAGCAGTGCCGGGACTGATAGCAATCAGCCCCAGCATTTT
clone_size: .; v_call: TRBV4-3; d_call: .; j_call: TRBJ2-7; cdr3_aa: CASSQVFGTEQYF; cdr3_nt: TGCGCCAGCTCTCAGGTTTTTGGTACCGAGCAGTACTTC
clone_size: .; v_call: TRBV4-3; d_call: TRBD1; j_call: TRBJ1-4; cdr3_aa: CASSRTFTPDREKLFF; cdr3_nt: TGCGCCAGCAGCCGTACCTTCACCCCGGACAGGGAAAAACTGTTTTTT
clone_size: .; v_call: TRBV28; d_call: .; j_call: TRBJ1-5; cdr3_aa: CASSLGPPTGPQHF; cdr3_nt: TGTGCCAGCAGTTTGGGGCCACCGACAGGGCCCCAGCATTTT
clone_size: .; v_call: TRBV12-3/TRBV12-4; d_call: .; j_call: TRBJ1-2; cdr3_aa: CASDSDRGYGYTF; cdr3_nt: TGTGCCAGCGACTCGGACAGAGGTTATGGCTACACCTTC
clone_size: .; v_call: TRBV5-6; d_call: .; j_call: TRBJ2-7; cdr3_aa: CASSLGAYEQYF; cdr3_nt: TGTGCCAGCAGCCTAGGCGCCTACGAGCAGTACTTC
clone_size: .; v_call: TRBV7-8; d_call: .; j_call: TRBJ1-1; cdr3_aa: CASSLAGSGTEAFF; cdr3_nt: TGTGCCAGCAGCTTAGCAGGGTCGGGGACTGAAGCTTTCTTT
clone_size: .; v_call: TRBV19; d_call: TRBD1; j_call: TRBJ1-1; cdr3_aa: CASRDRVGTEAFF; cdr3_nt: TGTGCCAGTAGGGACAGGGTTGGGACTGAAGCTTTCTTT
clone_size: .; v_call: TRBV4-1; d_call: TRBD1; j_call: TRBJ1-3; cdr3_aa: CASSPSGTGYSGNTIYF; cdr3_nt: TGCGCCAGCAGCCCATCCGGGACAGGGTACTCTGGAAACACCATATATTTT
clone_size: .; v_call: TRBV5-1; d_call: .; j_call: TRBJ2-2; cdr3_aa: CASSYTGSGELFF; cdr3_nt: TGCGCCAGCAGCTACACAGGGTCCGGGGAGCTGTTTTTT
clone_size: .; v_call: TRBV4-3; d_call: .; j_call: TRBJ1-3; cdr3_aa: CASSHATAISGNTIYF; cdr3_nt: TGCGCCAGCAGCCACGCGACAGCGATCTCTGGAAACACCATATATTTT
clone_size: .; v_call: TRBV30; d_call: TRBD2; j_call: TRBJ2-3; cdr3_aa: CAWSVRPGLATSGGHLTDTQYF; cdr3_nt: TGTGCCTGGAGTGTACGTCCCGGCCTTGCGACTAGCGGGGGGCATCTCACAGATACGCAGTATTTT
clone_size: .; v_call: TRBV19; d_call: TRBD1; j_call: TRBJ2-7; cdr3_aa: CASSDSGTGSGQYF; cdr3_nt: TGTGCCAGTAGTGATTCCGGGACAGGGAGCGGGCAGTACTTC
clone_size: few; v_call: TRBV11-2; d_call: .; j_call: TRBJ2-1; cdr3_aa: CASTLAGEQFF; cdr3_nt: TGTGCCAGCACCCTGGCGGGTGAGCAGTTCTTC
clone_size: .; v_call: TRBV20-1; d_call: .; j_call: TRBJ2-7; cdr3_aa: CSATPGYEQYF; cdr3_nt: TGCAGTGCTACCCCCGGCTACGAGCAGTACTTC
clone_size: .; v_call: TRBV3-1/TRBV3-2; d_call: TRBD2; j_call: TRBJ2-5; cdr3_aa: CASSQGRSGGETQYF; cdr3_nt: TGTGCCAGCAGCCAAGGAAGAAGCGGGGGAGAGACCCAGTACTTC
clone_size: .; v_call: TRBV6-5; d_call: TRBD2; j_call: TRBJ2-5; cdr3_aa: CASSLGGAAGETQYF; cdr3_nt: TGTGCCAGCAGTTTGGGAGGGGCGGCTGGCGAGACCCAGTACTTC
clone_size: .; v_call: TRBV7-2; d_call: TRBD2; j_call: TRBJ2-1; cdr3_aa: CASSPGLAGAGEFF; cdr3_nt: TGTGCCAGCAGCCCGGGACTAGCGGGGGCCGGGGAGTTCTTC
clone_size: .; v_call: TRBV6-1; d_call: .; j_call: TRBJ1-5; cdr3_aa: CASSDQGVGQPQHF; cdr3_nt: TGTGCCAGCAGTGACCAGGGTGTGGGACAGCCCCAGCATTTT